This T cell receptor (beta chain) emerged from a study of shared clonotypes between healthy human individuals. General study points: Compared with clonotypes that all four donors shared, non-shared clonotypes had lower generation probabilities.

The repertoire was sequenced with immunoSEQ multiplex PCR; TCRdb's copy has only in-frame clones and lacks some. The sample has about 2.2 million clones, about 92% seen once. Cells designated naive CD8 were CD45RO-negative and were positively selected for CCR7, with terminally differentiated effector memory CD45RA+ cells excluded. With regard to this clone: The antigen remains undetermined.

Germline V gives CDR1 MDHEN, CDR2 SYDVKM. This CDR3 has 13 residues. V shed 4 bases and J shed 1 base, with 4 bases lying between them. The sequence was collected from a man between 18 and 35 years old in good health. Some clones in this sample may be carry-over from other donors' samples. Sequencing used naive CD8+ T cells from PBMCs. V gene TRBV28 combines with J gene TRBJ2-2; D call uncertain. The CDR3 is CASSWLNTGELFF. CDR3 DNA: TGTGCCAGCAGTTGGCTGAACACCGGGGAGCTGTTTTTT.